The T cell receptor (beta chain) under discussion was sequenced for a study of shared clonotypes between healthy human individuals. CDR3 length equals 15 residues. The germline CDR1 and CDR2 sequences are MNHNY and SVGAGI (reference sequence). V was clipped by 0 bases and J by 5 bases; unmatched bases: 3. Turning to this clone: Other DNA sequences from this sample encode an identical CDR3 as well.

The authors distributed each subset's genomic DNA evenly over several immunoSEQ plates. In the sorted-subset replicate PCRs, roughly 210 ng DNA, 25,000 to 30,000 T cell genomes, was used. This table comes from immunoSEQ multiplex PCR, and its TCRdb copy is limited to in-frame clones, with some not included. There are a few million clones in the sample; 85% to 95% occur only once, and around 0.4% lies in the top ten. The specimen sequenced was naive CD4+ T cells from PBMCs. Subset meaning: CD45RA+ positively selected. The sequence derives from a young man in good health. Some clones in this sample may be carry-over from other donors' samples. The chain has TRBV6-6 and TRBJ2-5; 10 nucleotides align to TRBD1. The CDR3 sequence: CASSYSDRGGETQYF. The CDR3 nucleotides are TGTGCCAGCAGTTACTCGGACAGGGGGGGGGAGACCCAGTACTTC.